Following are 20 T cell receptor beta chains from one sample sequenced in a study of graft-versus-host responses after intestinal transplantation. The assay was immunoSEQ multiplex PCR, and TCRdb's table has in-frame clones only and misses some. Of 30,000 to 35,000 clones detected, just under 85% appear once; the ten largest clones hold 15% to 20%. These receptors have no identified antigens. Sequenced material: unstimulated CD8+ T cells sorted from spleen or lymph node cells, taken before intestinal transplant. Receptors originate from a human donor who received an intestinal transplant.

There are a few counts of this clone. The chain combines TRBV7-6 with TRBJ2-1; 8 nucleotides match TRBD2. V lost 2 bases, J lost 4 bases, and 4 bases stayed unmatched. The CDR3 consists of 15 residues. CDR1 SGHVS and CDR2 FNYEAQ come from the germline V gene. As DNA, the CDR3 is TGTGCCAGCAGCTTATTAGCGGGAAGATACAATGAGCAGTTCTTC. This sequence encodes CASSLLAGRYNEQFF.

On this clone: A read error may produce the germline difference seen at one junction end. The chain employs TRBV2 and TRBJ2-5, with 9 nucleotides matching TRBD1. The CDR3 contains 15 residues. Germline V gene sequence: CDR1 SNHLY, CDR2 FYNNEI. The CDR3 is CASGQGHQSREAQYF. CDR3 sequence (DNA): TGTGCCAGCGGACAGGGGCATCAGTCACGAGAGGCCCAGTACTTC.

The chain joins TRBV27 to TRBJ2-1, with D unresolved. CDR1 and CDR2 from the germline V gene are MNHEY and SMNVEV (reference sequence). This CDR3 region has 16 residues. V shed 0 bases and J shed 0 bases, with 9 bases lying between them. In DNA, the CDR3 is TGTGCCAGCAGTTTATCGACGTGGAGCTCCTACAATGAGCAGTTCTTC. It is translated as CASSLSTWSSYNEQFF.

The chain employs TRBV7-6 and TRBJ2-5; maybe TRBD2 (6 bases). CDR1 is SGHVS, CDR2 FNYEAQ, per germline. The CDR3 consists of 15 residues. The V and J ends lost 6 bases and 2 bases respectively, with 16 bases between them. The CDR3 region has the DNA TGTGCCAGCAGGGACTCAGGAGGGGTACAAGAGACCCAGTACTTC. Amino acid sequence: CASRDSGGVQETQYF.

The table lists this clone with a count of one. Because the CDR3 is missing its conserved closing phenylalanine or tryptophan, this is likely a read error. The DNA is omitted, as the CDR3 cannot be located on it reliably, and the CDR3 follows TCRdb's listing. V usage is TRBV11-2 and J usage is TRBJ2-7; the table's D call of TRBD2 was not tested on the DNA. The CDR3 adds up to 13 amino acids, both ends counted. Germline values: CDR1 SGHAT, CDR2 FQNNGV. CDR3 protein: CASSSLRTSGGSL.

The chain links TRBV5-1 to TRBJ1-1; D gene uncertain. Germline V CDR1 and CDR2: SGHRS, YFSETQ. The CDR3 has 14 residues. Trimming took 0 bases from V and 6 from J, leaving 12 bases between them. The CDR3 DNA follows: TGCGCCAGCAGCTTGGACCCAGTTTCCCCTGAAGCTTTCTTT. Protein sequence: CASSLDPVSPEAFF.

This chain connects TRBV10-3 to TRBJ2-2; unclear D gene. Germline CDR1 reads ENHRY; CDR2 reads SYGVKD. Trimming pared 10 bases from V and 0 bases from J, leaving 15 bases between. The CDR3 extends over 15 amino acids. CDR3 coding DNA: TGTGCCACCGCCCGGGTCGACCCGAACACCGGGGAGCTGTTTTTT. The encoded protein is CATARVDPNTGELFF.

In its sample, this clone was seen a few times. The chain combines TRBV5-4 with TRBJ2-7; 8 bases line up with TRBD1. This CDR3 contains 15 residues. V was pared by 4 bases and J by 3 bases, with 9 bases of the junction left unmatched. Germline V lookup: CDR1 SGHNT, CDR2 YYREEE (reference sequence). CDR3 loop: CASSPTEDRVYEQYF. In DNA form, the CDR3 reads TGTGCCAGCAGCCCTACAGAGGACAGGGTCTACGAGCAGTACTTC. Full variable domain (missing parts from reference TRBV5-4 and TRBJ2-7): ETGVTQSPTHLIKTRGQQVTLRCSSQSGHNTVSWYQQALGQGPQFIFQYYREEENGRGNFPPRFSGLQFPNYSSELNVNALELDDSALYLCASSPTEDRVYEQYFGPGTRLTVT.

The J gene is TRBJ2-1, the V gene TRBV10-3; 13 bases agree with TRBD2. The J segment lost 5 bases and the V segment lost 6 bases, leaving 7 bases of the junction unmatched. CDR3 length: 16 amino acids. Germline V lookup: CDR1 ENHRY, CDR2 SYGVKD. The CDR3: CAIRAEGLAGNNEQFF. The CDR3 nucleotides read TGTGCCATCAGAGCTGAGGGACTAGCGGGGAACAATGAGCAGTTCTTC.

On this clone: One base separates it from a far larger clone, so it is likely a read error. J is TRBJ2-1 and V is TRBV7-8, with a weak D call TRBD2 (5 bases). The length of the CDR3 is 15 residues. The germline V gene has CDR1 SGHVS and CDR2 FQNEAQ. The CDR3 sequence: CASSFLGISYNVQFF. The CDR3 DNA reads TGTGCCAGCAGCTTTCTCGGGATCTCCTACAATGTGCAGTTCTTC. The full variable domain, rest sourced from reference TRBV7-8 and TRBJ2-1, is GAGVSQSPRYKVAKRGQDVALRCDPISGHVSLFWYQQALGQGPEFLTYFQNEAQLDKSGLPSDRFFAERPEGSVSTLKIQRTQQEDSAVYLCASSFLGISYNVQFFGPGTRLTVL.

The J gene is TRBJ2-3, the V gene TRBV28; TRBD2 matches 8 bases. The V segment lost 5 bases and the J segment 4 bases; nucleotides outside the gene matches: 11. In germline, CDR1 is MDHEN, CDR2 SYDVKM. The CDR3 loop spans 16 amino acids. The CDR3 region is CASSPIAGPLPDTQYF. The DNA of the CDR3 is TGTGCCAGCAGTCCCATAGCGGGGCCACTGCCAGATACGCAGTATTTT.

The J gene is TRBJ1-1, the V gene TRBV12-5, with D hard to call. Trimming took 5 bases from V and 11 from J, leaving 12 bases between them. From germline, CDR1 is LGHNT and CDR2 FRNRAP. This CDR3 is built from 11 residues. CDR3 bases: TGTGCTAGTGGTGAGGGCCACCCGGCTTTCTTT. This translates into CASGEGHPAFF.

DNA for the CDR3: TGCGCCAGCAGCCAAGAAGGGCAGAGCGGGGGCACAGATACGCAGTATTTT. Amino acids: CASSQEGQSGGTDTQYF. The chain links TRBV4-1 to TRBJ2-3, with 7 bases identical to TRBD2. The V gene's germline CDR1 is MGHRA and CDR2 YSYEKL. With V trimmed by 0 bases and J by 1 base, 7 bases remained unmatched. This CDR3 has 17 residues.

The rearrangement uses TRBV11-2 and TRBJ2-5; D is perhaps TRBD2 (6 bases). Trimming cost V 9 bases and J 3 bases, with 17 bases left between them. This CDR3 spans 14 amino acids. CDR1 is SGHAT, CDR2 FQNNGV, per germline. In DNA, the CDR3 is TGTGCCAGAGGCGGGGCTAGAAGAGAAGAGACCCAGTACTTC. Protein product: CARGGARREETQYF.

V and J are TRBV2 and TRBJ2-1; D gene unclear. The CDR3 extends over 12 amino acids. Germline assignment: CDR1 SNHLY and CDR2 FYNNEI. V was shortened by 3 bases and J by 10 bases, with 10 bases between the two germline ends. The DNA for the CDR3 is TGTGCCAGCAGTGATAATGCAGCGGAGCAGTTCTTC. Protein product: CASSDNAAEQFF.

The V call is TRBV6-5, the J call TRBJ2-1; D perhaps matches TRBD1 (6 bases). V dropped 2 bases and J dropped 6 bases, with 8 bases sitting between them. Germline V CDR1 and CDR2: MNHEY, SVGAGI. This CDR3 is built from 13 residues. CDR3 sequence (DNA): TGTGCCAGCAGTTACCCGGACAGCAATGAGCAGTTCTTC. Amino acid sequence: CASSYPDSNEQFF.

This clone was seen a handful of times. The V call is TRBV19, the J call TRBJ1-1; 7 nucleotides agree with TRBD1. The CDR3 covers 16 residues. Germline CDR1 LNHDA, CDR2 SQIVND (reference sequence). V trimming: 4 bases; J trimming: 3 bases; junction bases outside the gene matches: 11. The CDR3 DNA reads TGTGCCAGTAGTAGAGAATGGGACAGCTCGGACACTGAAGCTTTCTTT. Encoded protein: CASSREWDSSDTEAFF.

The chain has TRBV2 and TRBJ1-1; weak D call: TRBD1 (6 bases). Germline loops: CDR1 SNHLY, CDR2 FYNNEI. This CDR3 comprises 13 residues. CDR3 loop: CGSSRSTGTEAFF. CDR3 DNA sequence: TGTGGATCTAGTCGGTCGACAGGCACTGAAGCTTTCTTT.

This clone has only one observation. The J gene is TRBJ2-5, the V gene TRBV4-1; 8 bases match TRBD1. Near its end, the DNA agrees better with TRBJ2-7, so the J call may be wrong. This CDR3 comprises 14 residues. Germline-derived CDR1 and CDR2 are MGHRA and YSYEKL. CDR3 DNA sequence: TGCGCCAGCAGTCGTACAGGGGGAGTATACGAGCAGTACTTC. Translating gives CASSRTGGVYEQYF.

In regard to this clone: The germline gene is not matched at one end of the junction; a read error may be the cause. The chain couples TRBV7-7 to TRBJ2-1; D remains unclear. There are 13 residues in the CDR3. The germline V gene encodes CDR1 SSHAT and CDR2 FNYEAQ (reference sequence). This CDR3 reads CASSFSPYNEQFF. In DNA, the CDR3 is TGTGCTAGCAGCTTTAGTCCCTACAATGAGCAGTTCTTC.